One sample yielded the 28 T cell receptor beta chains listed below, sequenced in a study of Tregs in tolerant kidney transplant recipients. The repertoire was sequenced with immunoSEQ multiplex PCR; TCRdb's copy has only in-frame clones and lacks some. The sample shows some 70,000 clones, roughly 90% of them seen only once. The source material was CD8+ T cells from blood, sampled before the transplant. Receptors originate from a human donor who received a combined kidney and bone marrow transplant.

The genes are TRBV25-1 and TRBJ2-4; 8 bases align to TRBD2. V shed 3 bases, J shed 8 bases, and the junction held 6 bases outside the gene matches. Looked up from germline, CDR1 is MGHDK and CDR2 is SYGVNS. This CDR3 has 14 amino acids. DNA of the CDR3: TGTGCCAGCAGTGATCGGGAGGGCCTAGACATTCAGTACTTC. Translating it yields CASSDREGLDIQYF. The variable domain in full, completed from reference TRBV25-1 and TRBJ2-4, reads EADIYQTPRYLVIGTGKKITLECSQTMGHDKMYWYQQDPGMELHLIHYSYGVNSTEKGDLSSESTVSRIRTEHFPLTLESARPSHTSQYLCASSDREGLDIQYFGAGTRLSVL.

The J gene is TRBJ2-3, the V gene TRBV7-2; 11 positions agree with TRBD2. Trimming removed 5 bases from V and 5 bases from J; junction bases left unmatched: 12. This CDR3 region has 17 residues. In germline, CDR1 is SGHTA, CDR2 FQGNSA. The chain's CDR3 is CASSPGLLAGVLDTQYF. In nucleotides, the CDR3 is TGTGCCAGCAGCCCCGGATTACTAGCGGGAGTGCTAGATACGCAGTATTTT.

The chain uses TRBV6-6 and TRBJ1-2; no clear D. The CDR3 contains 14 residues. The V end lost 2 bases, the J end lost 0 bases, and 7 bases lay between the germline ends. Germline V lookup: CDR1 MNHNY, CDR2 SVGAGI (reference sequence). The CDR3 nucleotides read TGTGCCAGCAGTTACGGAGATTCTAACTATGGCTACACCTTC. Translation gives CASSYGDSNYGYTF.

The chain has TRBV13 and TRBJ2-1, with 8 bases that match TRBD2. V shed 5 bases and J 8 bases; nucleotides not matched to a gene: 14. The CDR3 sequence is 16 residues long. Germline values: CDR1 PRHDT, CDR2 FYEKMQ (reference sequence). CDR3 DNA: TGTGCCAGCAGCCCCGCGGGGGGCAGCGGGAGCTATGAGCAGTTCTTC. Translation gives CASSPAGGSGSYEQFF.

The gene calls are TRBV13 and TRBJ1-2, with 7 bases aligning to TRBD1. Germline CDR1 is PRHDT and CDR2 is FYEKMQ (reference sequence). This CDR3 is built from 16 residues. V gave up 0 bases and J gave up 0 bases; unmatched junction bases: 4. The DNA of the CDR3 is TGTGCCAGCAGCTTAGGCGGGACAGTACCTAACTATGGCTACACCTTC. It yields the protein CASSLGGTVPNYGYTF.

This sequence joins TRBV15 and TRBJ2-7; unclear D gene. The germline CDR1 and CDR2 sequences are LNHNV and YYDKDF (reference sequence). The CDR3 runs 13 residues. V was clipped by 0 bases and J by 6 bases, with 9 bases between them. The CDR3 DNA reads as TGTGCCACCAGCAGAGATTTTATCTCCGAGCAGTACTTC. Its protein is CATSRDFISEQYF.

V gene TRBV2 combines with J gene TRBJ1-2; D perhaps matches TRBD1 (6 bases). The V gene's germline CDR1 is SNHLY and CDR2 FYNNEI. The CDR3 sequence is 19 residues long. Trimming removed 4 bases from V and 1 base from J, with 25 bases in between. The CDR3 is CASSGITLGRTAGNYGYTF. The CDR3 nucleotides read TGTGCCAGCAGTGGGATAACCCTGGGGCGGACAGCCGGTAACTATGGCTACACCTTC.

Here the CDR3 DNA reads TGCAGTGCTAGGTCGGGGTACGAGCAGTACTTC. Its protein is CSARSGYEQYF. This chain joins TRBV20-1 and TRBJ2-7; a possible D gene is TRBD2 (5 bases). Germline values: CDR1 DFQATT, CDR2 SNEGSKA (reference sequence). The CDR3 is 11 residues long. V was shortened by 3 bases and J by 4 bases, with 7 bases between the two germline ends.

The gene calls are TRBV5-4 and TRBJ2-7, with D unclear. CDR1 and CDR2 from the germline V gene are SGHNT and YYREEE (reference sequence). Trimming stripped 4 bases from V and 9 bases from J, with 23 bases between. The CDR3 covers 15 residues. CDR3 region: CASSPSTDSKTPQYF. The CDR3 nucleotides are TGTGCCAGCAGCCCATCGACGGATAGCAAAACCCCGCAGTACTTC. Full variable domain (missing parts from reference TRBV5-4 and TRBJ2-7): ETGVTQSPTHLIKTRGQQVTLRCSSQSGHNTVSWYQQALGQGPQFIFQYYREEENGRGNFPPRFSGLQFPNYSSELNVNALELDDSALYLCASSPSTDSKTPQYFGPGTRLTVT.

The chain recombines TRBV9 with TRBJ2-1; a weak D match, TRBD2 (6 bases). Trimming took 4 bases from V and 6 from J, leaving 14 bases between them. CDR3 length: 14 residues. Germline lookup yields CDR1 SGDLS and CDR2 YYNGEE. Here the CDR3 DNA reads TGTGCCAGCAGCAGACGGGACTCTATCAATGAGCAGTTCTTC. Amino acids: CASSRRDSINEQFF. The complete variable domain, with remaining parts taken from reference TRBV9 and TRBJ2-1, reads DSGVTQTPKHLITATGQRVTLRCSPRSGDLSVYWYQQSLDQGLQFLIQYYNGEERAKGNILERFSAQQFPDLHSELNLSSLELGDSALYFCASSRRDSINEQFFGPGTRLTVL.

The V and J genes are TRBV6-4 and TRBJ2-2; no clear D. The CDR3 is 15 residues long. Trimming pared 0 bases from V and 1 base from J, leaving 6 bases between. Germline V gene sequence: CDR1 MRHNA, CDR2 SNTAGT. The CDR3 DNA reads as TGTGCCAGCAGTGACTCAGCAGGGAACACCGGGGAGCTGTTTTTT. It translates to CASSDSAGNTGELFF.

V is TRBV10-3 and J is TRBJ2-1; the match to TRBD1 covers 9 bases. In germline, CDR1 is ENHRY, CDR2 SYGVKD. V lost 3 bases, J lost 0 bases, and 6 bases stayed unmatched. This CDR3 contains 17 residues. In DNA form, the CDR3 reads TGTGCCATCAGTGACGGACAGGGGTTTAGCTCCTACAATGAGCAGTTCTTC. Its translation is CAISDGQGFSSYNEQFF.

V gene TRBV19 combines with J gene TRBJ2-1; 9 nucleotides align to TRBD2. Germline assignment: CDR1 LNHDA and CDR2 SQIVND (reference sequence). The CDR3 has 15 amino acids. J was trimmed by 4 bases and V by 5 bases; bases with no gene match: 6. The CDR3 reads CASSYSGSGYNEQFF. The CDR3 nucleotides are TGTGCCAGTAGTTATAGCGGGAGCGGTTACAATGAGCAGTTCTTC.

This clone was seen more than once but under ten times. The CDR3 nucleotides are TGTGCCATCAGTGACGTCGGGGACTATGGCTACACCTTC. Protein product: CAISDVGDYGYTF. The rearrangement uses TRBV10-3 and TRBJ1-2; D uncertain. V lost 3 bases and J 3 bases, leaving 8 bases between the germline ends. Germline CDR1 ENHRY, CDR2 SYGVKD. This CDR3 contains 13 residues.

This chain joins TRBV4-2 and TRBJ1-5; 9 bases map to TRBD1. The J segment lost 6 bases and the V segment lost 4 bases, leaving 7 bases of the junction unmatched. The CDR3 runs to 15 residues. CDR1 LGHNA and CDR2 YNFKEQ come from the germline V gene. The CDR3 coding sequence is TGTGCCAGCAGCCCAGGACAGGGGCTGGGTCAGCCCCAGCATTTT. Translating gives CASSPGQGLGQPQHF.

The rearrangement uses TRBV7-8 and TRBJ1-2; D is ambiguous. This CDR3 has 13 amino acids. V was pared by 1 base and J by 4 bases, with 7 bases between. From germline, CDR1 is SGHVS and CDR2 FQNEAQ. CDR3 protein: CASSLGLAYGYTF. The CDR3 DNA reads TGTGCCAGCAGCTTAGGACTCGCCTATGGCTACACCTTC.

The J gene is TRBJ2-2, the V gene TRBV12-5, with 10 bases matching TRBD2. V dropped 5 bases and J dropped 4; count of bases not matched to a gene: 7. In germline, CDR1 is LGHNT, CDR2 FRNRAP. The CDR3 has 16 residues. CDR3 bases: TGTGCTAGTGGTCAGGCTAGCGGGAGTGTCACCGGGGAGCTGTTTTTT. Amino acid sequence: CASGQASGSVTGELFF.

This rearrangement joins TRBV29-1 to TRBJ2-6; tentative D call: TRBD2 (5 bases). The better agreement between TRBJ2-4 and the DNA end casts doubt on the J call. Germline V gene sequence: CDR1 SQVTM, CDR2 ANQGSEA. The CDR3 loop spans 15 amino acids. The CDR3 loop is CSVEEGSGIKNIQYF. The CDR3 DNA is TGCAGCGTTGAAGAGGGCTCGGGAATCAAAAACATTCAGTACTTC.

The rearrangement uses TRBV6-4 and TRBJ1-6; D is unclear. Germline V gene lookup returns CDR1 MRHNA and CDR2 SNTAGT. V lost 5 bases, J lost 7 bases, and 9 bases lay in between. The CDR3 extends over 13 amino acids. This chain's CDR3 is CASSSGENSPLHF. The CDR3 DNA reads TGTGCCAGCAGTTCCGGGGAGAATTCACCCCTCCACTTT.

The V and J genes are TRBV11-2 and TRBJ1-2, with TRBD1 identical over 8 bases. V gave up 3 bases and J gave up 8 bases; unmatched junction bases: 8. The CDR3 is 14 residues long. CDR1 and CDR2 from the germline V gene are SGHAT and FQNNGV. The CDR3 reads CASSFGQGTGGYTF. The CDR3 DNA reads TGTGCCAGCAGCTTTGGACAGGGAACGGGAGGCTACACCTTC.

J is TRBJ2-3 and V is TRBV7-8, with TRBD2 matching 7 bases. This CDR3 spans 15 amino acids. Germline assignment: CDR1 SGHVS and CDR2 FQNEAQ. Trimming removed 1 base from V and 6 bases from J; junction bases left unmatched: 7. In DNA form, the CDR3 reads TGTGCCAGCAGCTTAGTGGCGGGGAGGGCTGATACGCAGTATTTT. Its protein product is CASSLVAGRADTQYF.

The chain recombines TRBV19 with TRBJ2-7, with 9 bases that match TRBD1. V was pared by 4 bases and J by 3 bases, with 7 bases of the junction left unmatched. Germline-derived CDR1 and CDR2 are LNHDA and SQIVND (reference sequence). The CDR3 is 15 amino acids. CDR3 sequence reads: CASSTGTGLNYEQYF. The CDR3 nucleotides read TGTGCCAGTAGTACTGGGACAGGGCTGAACTACGAGCAGTACTTC.

About this clone itself: Other DNA sequences in this sample translate to the same CDR3. This chain uses TRBV4-1 with TRBJ2-7, with D perhaps matching TRBD1 (6 bases). The germline V and J ends were trimmed by 0 bases and 0 bases, with 6 bases remaining between them. The CDR3 loop spans 14 amino acids. The germline V gene has CDR1 MGHRA and CDR2 YSYEKL. This chain's CDR3 is CASSQEGGSYEQYF. DNA for the CDR3: TGCGCCAGCAGCCAAGAAGGGGGCTCCTACGAGCAGTACTTC.

The chain joins TRBV29-1 to TRBJ2-7, with TRBD2 matching over 11 bases. The J segment lost 2 bases and the V segment lost 3 bases, leaving 9 bases of the junction unmatched. The V gene's germline CDR1 is SQVTM and CDR2 ANQGSEA. The CDR3 extends over 16 amino acids. The DNA of the CDR3 is TGCAGCGTTGAGCTGACTAGCGGGGCGAACCCCTACGAGCAGTACTTC. This gives the protein CSVELTSGANPYEQYF.

The count of this clone is one. The rearrangement joins TRBV9 to TRBJ2-7; 7 bases line up with TRBD2. J lost 2 bases, V lost 7 bases, and 9 bases had no gene match. The germline gives CDR1 SGDLS, CDR2 YYNGEE. The CDR3 has 14 amino acids. In nucleotides, the CDR3 is TGTGCCAGCCTCGGGGGGTATCCCACCTACGAGCAGTACTTC. Translated, it gives CASLGGYPTYEQYF.

The rearrangement links TRBV7-2 to TRBJ2-7, with a tentative D call TRBD1 (5 bases). In germline, CDR1 is SGHTA, CDR2 FQGNSA. This CDR3 has 12 amino acids. Trimming shortened V by 5 bases and J by 6 bases, and 11 bases separated the two germline ends. Here the CDR3 reads CASSPDSSEQYF. The CDR3 region has the DNA TGTGCCAGCAGCCCAGACAGCAGCGAGCAGTACTTC.

For this clone: The sample carries other DNA sequences with the same CDR3. CDR3 amino acids: CASSQEEPGTGYSPLHF. The CDR3 region has the DNA TGCGCCAGCAGCCAAGAGGAGCCTGGGACAGGGTATTCACCCCTCCACTTT. The rearrangement joins TRBV4-3 to TRBJ1-6; 9 nucleotides agree with TRBD1. V lost 0 bases, J lost 8 bases, and 8 bases stayed unmatched. Germline CDR1 reads LGHNA; CDR2 reads YSLEER. The CDR3 has 17 residues.

The chain joins TRBV4-3 to TRBJ2-2; 9 bases fit TRBD1. Germline V gives CDR1 LGHNA, CDR2 YSLEER. CDR3 length: 18 residues. V lost 3 bases to trimming and J lost 8 bases; unmatched junction nucleotides: 16. The CDR3 region is CASSHVNPGQGWAGELFF. The CDR3 coding sequence is TGCGCCAGCAGCCACGTTAACCCGGGACAGGGATGGGCTGGGGAGCTGTTTTTT.